This T cell receptor (beta chain) is from a study of human T cells and chemical hapten exposure. Looking at the study overall: Weekly scalp doses of diphenylcyclopropenone were given to patients during the approximately 25-week study. Alopecia areata, totalis or universalis was found in mostly female patients.

The time point here: patch test 2, 6 weeks after DPC sensitization. Treatment here: therapeutic diphenylcyclopropenone sensitization with weekly scalp DPC. Patients had alopecia, were aged 18 to 70, and were not pregnant. There are a few counts of this clonotype. TCRdb recomputed calls from the RACE reads with MiXCR, one row per CDR3 protein. The table records 85,000 to 95,000 distinct CDR3 sequences, roughly 11% of them present only once. The CDR3 covers 14 residues. Germline V gene lookup returns CDR1 MDHEN and CDR2 SYDVKM. Between the trimmed V and J ends, which lost 5 bases and 4 bases, there was a span of 12 bases.

The source is a man aged 35 to 55 with alopecia areata. Some clones in this sample may be carry-over from other donors' samples. V and J are TRBV28 and TRBJ2-1; D is perhaps TRBD2 (6 bases). The sequenced sample was whole blood, obtained in connection with sensitization to the hapten diphenylcyclopropenone (DPC). The DNA of the CDR3 is TGTGCCAGCAGTGAGGGTGGGACTTACAATGAGCAGTTCTTC. Amino acid sequence: CASSEGGTYNEQFF.